The 3 T cell receptor beta chains presented below share a single source sample, sequenced in a study of cytomegalovirus exposure and HLA in healthy donors. Researchers ran the PCR with 60 Vbeta and 13 Jbeta primers. The protocol was immunoSEQ multiplex PCR, while the TCRdb copy is restricted to in-frame clones and leaves out a portion. The data hold 89,000 or so clones, with 70% to 75% observed a single time. Sequenced sample: PBMCs. The receptor source for this set is a man aged 55 to 70 in good health and CMV-seronegative.

The chain combines TRBV19 with TRBJ1-1, with 10 bases aligning to TRBD1. Germline values: CDR1 LNHDA, CDR2 SQIVND (reference sequence). The CDR3 loop spans 14 amino acids. The J segment lost 5 bases and the V segment lost 7 bases, leaving 7 bases of the junction unmatched. Here the CDR3 reads CASTSDRGRTEAFF. CDR3 sequence (DNA): TGTGCCAGTACCTCCGACAGGGGGCGGACTGAAGCTTTCTTT.

The chain recombines TRBV30 with TRBJ1-1; no clear D gene. This CDR3 has 11 amino acids. V shed 1 base and J shed 9 bases, with 9 bases lying between them. Per the germline V gene, CDR1 is GTSNPN and CDR2 is SVGIG (reference sequence). CDR3 in amino acids: CAWSGGGKAFF. The CDR3 DNA follows: TGTGCCTGGAGTGGGGGAGGTAAAGCTTTCTTT. Full variable domain (missing parts from reference TRBV30 and TRBJ1-1): SQTIHQWPATLVQPVGSPLSLECTVEGTSNPNLYWYRQAAGRGLQLLFYSVGIGQISSEVPQNLSASRPQDRQFILSSKKLLLSDSGFYLCAWSGGGKAFFGQGTRLTVV.

The chain uses TRBV5-5 and TRBJ1-6, with D possibly TRBD1 on 5 matching bases. The CDR3 runs 15 residues. In germline, CDR1 is SGHKS, CDR2 YYEKEE (reference sequence). V was trimmed by 2 bases and J by 7 bases, leaving 13 bases between them. The CDR3 DNA is TGTGCCAGCAGCTTTCGGGGGACTGAGAATTCACCCCTCCACTTT. This codes for CASSFRGTENSPLHF.